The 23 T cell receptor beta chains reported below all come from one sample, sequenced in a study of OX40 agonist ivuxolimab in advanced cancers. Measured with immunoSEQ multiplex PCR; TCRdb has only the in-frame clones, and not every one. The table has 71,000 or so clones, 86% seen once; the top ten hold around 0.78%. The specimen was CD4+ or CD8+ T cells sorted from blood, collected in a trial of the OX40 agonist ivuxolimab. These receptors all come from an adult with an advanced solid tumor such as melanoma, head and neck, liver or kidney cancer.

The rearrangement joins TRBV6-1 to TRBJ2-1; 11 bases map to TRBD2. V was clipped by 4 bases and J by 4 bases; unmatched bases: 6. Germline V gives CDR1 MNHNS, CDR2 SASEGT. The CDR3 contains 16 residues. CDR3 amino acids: CASSGSLAGGYNEQFF. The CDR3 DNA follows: TGTGCCAGCAGTGGAAGCCTAGCGGGGGGATACAATGAGCAGTTCTTC.

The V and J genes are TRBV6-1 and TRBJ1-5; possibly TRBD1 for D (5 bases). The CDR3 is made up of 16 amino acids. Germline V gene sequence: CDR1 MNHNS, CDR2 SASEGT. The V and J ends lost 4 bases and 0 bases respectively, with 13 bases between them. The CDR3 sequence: CASSAGHGYSNQPQHF. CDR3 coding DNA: TGTGCCAGCAGTGCCGGACACGGGTATAGCAATCAGCCCCAGCATTTT.

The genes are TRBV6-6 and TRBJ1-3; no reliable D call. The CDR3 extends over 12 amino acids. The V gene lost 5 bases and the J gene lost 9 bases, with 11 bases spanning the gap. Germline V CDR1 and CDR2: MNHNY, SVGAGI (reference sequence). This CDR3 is CASSPVLGTIYF. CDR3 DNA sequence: TGTGCCAGCAGTCCGGTCCTCGGCACCATATATTTT.

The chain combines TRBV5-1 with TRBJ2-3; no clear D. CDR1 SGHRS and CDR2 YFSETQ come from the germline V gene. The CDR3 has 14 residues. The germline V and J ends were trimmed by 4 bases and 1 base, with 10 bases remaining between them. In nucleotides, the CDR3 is TGCGCCAGCAGCCGAGCTATAGGCACAGATACGCAGTATTTT. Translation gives CASSRAIGTDTQYF.

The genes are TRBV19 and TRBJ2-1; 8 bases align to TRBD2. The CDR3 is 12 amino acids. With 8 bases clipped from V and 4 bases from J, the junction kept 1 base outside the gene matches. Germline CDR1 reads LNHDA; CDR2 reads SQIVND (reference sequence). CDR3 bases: TGTGCCAGTGGCGGGAGGTACAATGAGCAGTTCTTC. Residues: CASGGRYNEQFF.

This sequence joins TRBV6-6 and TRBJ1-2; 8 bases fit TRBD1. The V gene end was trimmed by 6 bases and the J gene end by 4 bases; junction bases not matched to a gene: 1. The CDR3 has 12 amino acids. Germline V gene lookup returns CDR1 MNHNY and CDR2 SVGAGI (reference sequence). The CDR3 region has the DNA TGTGCCAGCAGACAGGGGGGCTATGGCTACACCTTC. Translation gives CASRQGGYGYTF.

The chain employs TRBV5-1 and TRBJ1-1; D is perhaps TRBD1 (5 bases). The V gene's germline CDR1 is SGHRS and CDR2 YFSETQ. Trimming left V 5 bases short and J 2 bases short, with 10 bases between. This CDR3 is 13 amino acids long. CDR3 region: CASRAQGNTEAFF. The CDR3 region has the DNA TGCGCCAGCAGGGCCCAGGGCAACACTGAAGCTTTCTTT.

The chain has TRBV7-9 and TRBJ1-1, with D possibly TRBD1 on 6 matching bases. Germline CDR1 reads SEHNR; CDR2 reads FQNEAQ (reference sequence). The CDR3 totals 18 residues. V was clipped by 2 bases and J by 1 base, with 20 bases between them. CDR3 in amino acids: CASSLPGTLKLANTEAFF. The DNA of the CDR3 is TGTGCCAGCAGCTTACCCGGGACACTTAAGCTTGCGAACACTGAAGCTTTCTTT.

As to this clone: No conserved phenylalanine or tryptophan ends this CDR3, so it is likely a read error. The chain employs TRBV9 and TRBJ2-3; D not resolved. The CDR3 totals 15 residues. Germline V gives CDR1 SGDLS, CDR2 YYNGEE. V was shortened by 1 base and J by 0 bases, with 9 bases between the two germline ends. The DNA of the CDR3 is TGTGCCAGCAGCGTAAGTCCTACTAGCACAGATACGCAGTATTCT. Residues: CASSVSPTSTDTQYS.

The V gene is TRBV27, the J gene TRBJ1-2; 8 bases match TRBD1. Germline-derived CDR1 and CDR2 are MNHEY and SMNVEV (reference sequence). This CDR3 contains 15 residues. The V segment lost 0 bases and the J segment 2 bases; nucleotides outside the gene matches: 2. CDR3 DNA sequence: TGTGCCAGCAGTTTATCTTACAGGGGGAACTATGGCTACACCTTC. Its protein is CASSLSYRGNYGYTF.

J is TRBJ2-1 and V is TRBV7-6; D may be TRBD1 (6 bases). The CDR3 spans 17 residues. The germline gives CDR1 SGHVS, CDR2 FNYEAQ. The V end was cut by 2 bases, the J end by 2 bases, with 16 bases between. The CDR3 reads CASSLRAGTFTYNEQFF. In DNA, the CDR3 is TGTGCCAGCAGCTTAAGGGCCGGGACATTCACCTACAATGAGCAGTTCTTC.

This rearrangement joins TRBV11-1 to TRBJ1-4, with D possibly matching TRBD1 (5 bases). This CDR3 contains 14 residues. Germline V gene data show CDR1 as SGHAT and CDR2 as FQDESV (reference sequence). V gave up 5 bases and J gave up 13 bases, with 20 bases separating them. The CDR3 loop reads CASSLRPLGTGLFF. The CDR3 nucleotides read TGTGCCAGCAGCCTCCGGCCCCTGGGGACCGGACTGTTTTTT.

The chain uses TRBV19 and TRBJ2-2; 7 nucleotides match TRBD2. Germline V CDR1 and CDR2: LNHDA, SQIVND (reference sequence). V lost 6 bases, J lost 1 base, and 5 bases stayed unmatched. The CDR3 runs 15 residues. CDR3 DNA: TGTGCCAGTAGACCCGGGGGGAGGAACACCGGGGAGCTGTTTTTT. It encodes CASRPGGRNTGELFF.

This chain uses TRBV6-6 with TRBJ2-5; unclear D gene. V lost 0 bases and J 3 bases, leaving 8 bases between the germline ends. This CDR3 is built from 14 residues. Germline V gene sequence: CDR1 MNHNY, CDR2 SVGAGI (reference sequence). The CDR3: CASSYSSPEETQYF. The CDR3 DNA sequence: TGTGCCAGCAGTTACTCATCCCCGGAAGAGACCCAGTACTTC.

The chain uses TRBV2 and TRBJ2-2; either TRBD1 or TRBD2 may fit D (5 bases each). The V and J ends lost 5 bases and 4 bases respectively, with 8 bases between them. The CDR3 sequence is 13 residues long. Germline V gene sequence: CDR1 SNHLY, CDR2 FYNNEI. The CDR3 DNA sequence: TGTGCCAGCAGTTGGGGGTCCACCGGGGAGCTGTTTTTT. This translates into CASSWGSTGELFF.

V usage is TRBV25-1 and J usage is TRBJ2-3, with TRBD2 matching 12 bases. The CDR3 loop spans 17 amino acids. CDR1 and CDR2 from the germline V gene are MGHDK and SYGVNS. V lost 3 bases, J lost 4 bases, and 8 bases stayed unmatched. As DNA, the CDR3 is TGTGCCAGCAGTGAGGATACTAGCGGGAGGATCGCAGATACGCAGTATTTT. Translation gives CASSEDTSGRIADTQYF.

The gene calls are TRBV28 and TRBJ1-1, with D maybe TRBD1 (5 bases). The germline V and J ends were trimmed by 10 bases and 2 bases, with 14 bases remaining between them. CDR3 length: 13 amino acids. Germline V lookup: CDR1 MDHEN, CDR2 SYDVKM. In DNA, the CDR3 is TGTGCCACCCCGGGACTTGGAAACACTGAAGCTTTCTTT. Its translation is CATPGLGNTEAFF.

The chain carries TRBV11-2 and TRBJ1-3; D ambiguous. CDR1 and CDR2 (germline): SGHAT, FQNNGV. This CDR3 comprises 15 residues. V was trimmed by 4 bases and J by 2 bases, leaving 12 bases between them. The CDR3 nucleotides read TGTGCCAGCAGCTACACAGTTAACCCTGGAAACACCATATATTTT. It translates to CASSYTVNPGNTIYF.

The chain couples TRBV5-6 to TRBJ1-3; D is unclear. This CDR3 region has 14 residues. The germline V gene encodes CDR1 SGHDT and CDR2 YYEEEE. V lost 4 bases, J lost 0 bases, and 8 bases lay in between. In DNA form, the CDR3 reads TGTGCCAGCAGCCGCGCCAGCTCTGGAAACACCATATATTTT. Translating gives CASSRASSGNTIYF.

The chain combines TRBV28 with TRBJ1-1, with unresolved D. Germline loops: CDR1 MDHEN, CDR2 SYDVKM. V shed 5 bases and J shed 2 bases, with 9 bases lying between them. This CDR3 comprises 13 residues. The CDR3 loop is CASSPNTNTEAFF. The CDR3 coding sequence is TGTGCCAGCAGTCCTAACACAAACACTGAAGCTTTCTTT. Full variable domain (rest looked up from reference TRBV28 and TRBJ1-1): DVKVTQSSRYLVKRTGEKVFLECVQDMDHENMFWYRQDPGLGLRLIYFSYDVKMKEKGDIPEGYSVSREKKERFSLILESASTNQTSMYLCASSPNTNTEAFFGQGTRLTVV.

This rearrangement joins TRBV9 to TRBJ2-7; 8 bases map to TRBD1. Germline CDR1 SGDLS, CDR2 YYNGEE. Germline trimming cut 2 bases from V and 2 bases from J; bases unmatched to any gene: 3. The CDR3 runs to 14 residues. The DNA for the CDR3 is TGTGCCAGCAGCGTCGACAGGGGACCCTACGAGCAGTACTTC. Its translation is CASSVDRGPYEQYF.

CDR3 bases: TGTGCCAGCAGCGTTATAGGGGCCTACAATGAGCAGTTCTTC. This encodes CASSVIGAYNEQFF. V gene TRBV9 combines with J gene TRBJ2-1; D perhaps matches TRBD1 (5 bases). The germline V gene has CDR1 SGDLS and CDR2 YYNGEE. The CDR3 is 14 amino acids. The V gene lost 2 bases and the J gene lost 2 bases, with 8 bases spanning the gap.

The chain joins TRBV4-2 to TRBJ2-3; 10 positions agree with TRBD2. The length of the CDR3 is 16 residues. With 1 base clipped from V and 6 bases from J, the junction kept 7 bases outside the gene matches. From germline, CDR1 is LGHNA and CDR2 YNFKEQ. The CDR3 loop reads CASSQASSGSADTQYF. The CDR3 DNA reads TGTGCCAGCAGCCAAGCATCTAGCGGGAGTGCCGATACGCAGTATTTT.